The rows below give T cell receptor beta chains drawn from one sample of a study of blood T cell repertoires in COVID-19. The table came from immunoSEQ multiplex PCR; TCRdb's copy has only in-frame clones and leaves some out. The sample includes about 200,000 clones, roughly 84% of them seen just once. The source material was PBMCs or T cells enriched from blood (not recorded which). These receptors were obtained from a man in his forties or fifties who had recovered from COVID-19. Each CDR3 is given with its conserved first and last residue.

>TRBJ1-1|TRBV7-9
CASSLARGGQDTEAFF
>TRBJ1-1|TRBV2
CASRVMTGITEAFF
>TRBJ1-5|TRBV2
CASSDVAANQPQHF
>TRBJ1-1|TRBV28
CASSGLTANTEAFF
>TRBJ1-1|TRBV4-3
CASSQSRILDTEAFF
>TRBJ1-2|TRBV10-3
CAISGTGEFGGYTF
>TRBJ1-1|TRBV19
CASSIVPTGIRMNTEAFF
>TRBJ1-5|TRBV30
CASGQGGIQPQHF
>TRBJ1-4|TRBV5-6
CASSLTSGTDLAGNEKLFF
>TRBJ2-2|TRBV10-3
CAISGDVWDRSTGELFF
>TRBJ1-5|TRBV2
CASSGRQGNNQPQHF
>TRBJ2-1|TRBV6-5
CASSSQGFSLYNEQFF
>TRBJ1-1|TRBV19
CASTEQGWGFDTEAFF
>TRBJ1-6|TRBV6-2/TRBV6-3
CASSYLQVYNSPLHF
>TRBJ2-2|TRBV4-1
CASSPAGDTGELFF
>TRBJ2-3|TRBV3-1/TRBV3-2
CASSQAFSGGAHPDTQYF
>TRBJ1-4|TRBV4-2
CASSQDRDFNEKLFF